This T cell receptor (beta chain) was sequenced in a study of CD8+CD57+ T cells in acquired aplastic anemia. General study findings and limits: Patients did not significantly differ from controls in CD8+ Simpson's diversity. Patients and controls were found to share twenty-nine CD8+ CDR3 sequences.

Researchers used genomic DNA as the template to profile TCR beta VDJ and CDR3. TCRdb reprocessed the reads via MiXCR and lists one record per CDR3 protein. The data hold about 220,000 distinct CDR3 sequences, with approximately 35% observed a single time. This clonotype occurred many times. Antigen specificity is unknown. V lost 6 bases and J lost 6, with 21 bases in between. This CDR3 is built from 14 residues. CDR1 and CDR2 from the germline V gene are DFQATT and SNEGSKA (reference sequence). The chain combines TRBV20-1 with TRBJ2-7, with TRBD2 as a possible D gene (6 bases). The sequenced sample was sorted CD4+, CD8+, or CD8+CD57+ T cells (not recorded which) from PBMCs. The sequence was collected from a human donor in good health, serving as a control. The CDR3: CSAISGLSVVEQYF. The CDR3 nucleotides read TGCAGTGCCATATCGGGACTCTCTGTGGTCGAGCAGTACTTC.